Presented here are 17 T cell receptor beta chains from one specimen sequenced in a study of cytomegalovirus exposure and HLA in healthy donors. Primers included in the PCR were 60 Vbeta and 13 Jbeta primers. Libraries were prepared by immunoSEQ multiplex PCR; TCRdb keeps only in-frame clonotypes and omits some of them. This table has about 55,000 clones, 65% to 80% appearing once. The sequenced sample consisted of PBMCs. The receptor set was obtained from a man aged 40-49 years in good health and CMV-seropositive.

This clone is termed medium-sized (0.01 to 0.1%). The V gene is TRBV6-4, the J gene TRBJ2-3, with 8 bases that match TRBD2. Trimming cost V 3 bases and J 1 base; bases outside gene matches: 0. CDR1 and CDR2 from the germline V gene are MRHNA and SNTAGT. The CDR3 is 14 amino acids. The CDR3 nucleotides are TGTGCCAGCAGTGAAGCGGGGGGCACAGATACGCAGTATTTT. It codes for CASSEAGGTDTQYF.

V is TRBV30 and J is TRBJ2-2; weak D call: TRBD1 (5 bases). Germline loops: CDR1 GTSNPN, CDR2 SVGIG (reference sequence). The CDR3 sequence is 13 residues long. Trimming stripped 4 bases from V and 1 base from J, with 7 bases between. CDR3 in amino acids: CAWMTENTGELFF. In nucleotides, the CDR3 is TGTGCCTGGATGACAGAGAACACCGGGGAGCTGTTTTTT. Looking up the rest from reference TRBV30 and TRBJ2-2 gives the full variable domain: SQTIHQWPATLVQPVGSPLSLECTVEGTSNPNLYWYRQAAGRGLQLLFYSVGIGQISSEVPQNLSASRPQDRQFILSSKKLLLSDSGFYLCAWMTENTGELFFGEGSRLTVL.

The chain employs TRBV9 and TRBJ2-2, with 7 bases identical to TRBD2. Germline CDR1 SGDLS, CDR2 YYNGEE. V lost 4 bases to trimming and J lost 7 bases; unmatched junction nucleotides: 10. CDR3 length: 15 residues. The CDR3 is CASSPPASGDGELFF. The CDR3 DNA reads TGTGCCAGCAGCCCCCCGGCTAGCGGAGACGGGGAGCTGTTTTTT. Together with reference TRBV9 and TRBJ2-2, the CDR3 gives the full variable domain: DSGVTQTPKHLITATGQRVTLRCSPRSGDLSVYWYQQSLDQGLQFLIQYYNGEERAKGNILERFSAQQFPDLHSELNLSSLELGDSALYFCASSPPASGDGELFFGEGSRLTVL.

V usage is TRBV5-1 and J usage is TRBJ2-3; TRBD2 matches at 8 bases. The CDR3 consists of 15 residues. J gave up 2 bases and V 7 bases, and 9 bases lay outside the gene matches. The germline V gene has CDR1 SGHRS and CDR2 YFSETQ. This chain's CDR3 is CASLSGGGNTDTQYF. CDR3 in DNA: TGCGCCAGCCTTTCGGGCGGGGGGAACACAGATACGCAGTATTTT.

The V and J genes are TRBV5-4 and TRBJ2-7, with 7 bases that match TRBD1. With 4 bases clipped from V and 3 bases from J, the junction kept 7 bases outside the gene matches. This CDR3 has 14 amino acids. In germline, CDR1 is SGHNT, CDR2 YYREEE (reference sequence). The CDR3 DNA follows: TGTGCCAGCAGCCCCGAGGCAGGGGGCTACGAGCAGTACTTC. It encodes CASSPEAGGYEQYF.

This chain uses TRBV7-2 with TRBJ2-7; perhaps TRBD2 as D (7 bases). The CDR3 is 14 amino acids. The V gene's germline CDR1 is SGHTA and CDR2 FQGNSA. Trimming pared 5 bases from V and 7 bases from J, leaving 18 bases between. CDR3 sequence: CASSPGGGLEEQYF. The CDR3 DNA reads TGTGCCAGCAGCCCGGGCGGGGGCTTGGAGGAGCAGTACTTC. The whole variable domain, remainder taken from reference TRBV7-2 and TRBJ2-7, is GAGVSQSPSNKVTEKGKDVELRCDPISGHTALYWYRQSLGQGLEFLIYFQGNSAPDKSGLPSDRFSAERTGGSVSTLTIQRTQQEDSAVYLCASSPGGGLEEQYFGPGTRLTVT.

The rearrangement links TRBV6-1 to TRBJ1-4; 11 bases agree with TRBD1. The CDR3 covers 14 residues. V gave up 7 bases and J gave up 13 bases; unmatched junction bases: 11. Looked up from germline, CDR1 is MNHNS and CDR2 is SASEGT. Here the CDR3 DNA reads TGTGCCAGCACTAAGGGACAGGGGGAAGAGGGACTGTTTTTT. Its translation: CASTKGQGEEGLFF.

This rearrangement joins TRBV5-8 to TRBJ2-7; D is unresolved. Germline CDR1 and CDR2: SGHTS and YDEGEE. The CDR3 length is 13 residues. V gave up 0 bases and J gave up 5 bases, with 9 bases separating them. The CDR3 DNA follows: TGTGCCAGCAGCTTGGCGAGGAACCACGAGCAGTACTTC. Translation: CASSLARNHEQYF.

The gene calls are TRBV11-2 and TRBJ2-5; 7 bases are shared with TRBD1. There are 13 residues in the CDR3. Trimming removed 2 bases from V and 4 bases from J; junction bases left unmatched: 1. Germline values: CDR1 SGHAT, CDR2 FQNNGV. The CDR3 protein is CASSLNRGETQYF. CDR3 DNA sequence: TGTGCCAGCAGCTTAAACAGGGGAGAGACCCAGTACTTC.

This chain connects TRBV10-3 to TRBJ2-7, with TRBD2 identical over 8 bases. From germline, CDR1 is ENHRY and CDR2 SYGVKD. V lost 2 bases, J lost 0 bases, and 12 bases stayed unmatched. The CDR3 is 18 residues long. CDR3 sequence (DNA): TGTGCCATCAGTGAGACGCCGGGACTAGAAGTCCCCTCCTACGAGCAGTACTTC. This encodes CAISETPGLEVPSYEQYF.

The CDR3 coding sequence is TGCGCCAGCAGGTTAACAACTTGGGGAGACTACGAGCAGTACTTC. It specifies CASRLTTWGDYEQYF. The rearrangement uses TRBV5-1 and TRBJ2-7, with D tentatively TRBD2 (5 bases). This CDR3 has 15 residues. Germline CDR1 SGHRS, CDR2 YFSETQ. Trimming left V 5 bases short and J 3 bases short, with 18 bases between.

The sample holds a few counts of this clone. The J gene is TRBJ2-1, the V gene TRBV2; 7 nucleotides agree with TRBD2. The CDR3 covers 16 residues. Germline V lookup: CDR1 SNHLY, CDR2 FYNNEI. After removal of 4 bases from V and 5 bases from J, the junction contained 11 bases not matched to a gene. The CDR3 here is CASSALYRGTNNEQFF. CDR3 DNA: TGTGCCAGCAGTGCCCTGTACCGGGGGACTAACAATGAGCAGTTCTTC.

The chain links TRBV6-6 to TRBJ1-1; maybe TRBD1 (5 bases). Trimming stripped 7 bases from V and 1 base from J, with 16 bases between. This CDR3 has 15 residues. Germline CDR1 reads MNHNY; CDR2 reads SVGAGI (reference sequence). CDR3 loop: CASKPYVGQNTEAFF. CDR3 coding DNA: TGTGCCAGCAAACCCTACGTGGGGCAGAACACTGAAGCTTTCTTT.

The rearrangement links TRBV5-4 to TRBJ2-1; a possible D gene is TRBD1 (5 bases). Trimming took off 0 bases at V and 5 bases at J, with 12 bases between the two ends. From germline, CDR1 is SGHNT and CDR2 YYREEE (reference sequence). CDR3 length: 15 residues. Here the CDR3 reads CASSLEGVEDNEQFF. The CDR3 nucleotides are TGTGCCAGCAGCTTGGAAGGGGTTGAAGACAATGAGCAGTTCTTC.

The chain employs TRBV19 and TRBJ2-7, with 8 nucleotides matching TRBD1. V dropped 4 bases and J dropped 6; count of bases not matched to a gene: 5. Germline V lookup: CDR1 LNHDA, CDR2 SQIVND (reference sequence). This CDR3 is built from 13 residues. For the CDR3, the DNA is TGTGCCAGTAGTACGGACAGGGTGGGCGAGCAGTACTTC. Its protein product is CASSTDRVGEQYF.

The CDR3 is CASSLGGGPGNSPLHF. Written as DNA, the CDR3 is TGTGCCAGCAGCTTAGGAGGGGGCCCCGGTAATTCACCCCTCCACTTT. The rearrangement joins TRBV7-2 to TRBJ1-6; 7 bases are a match to TRBD1. The CDR3 runs 16 residues. The germline V gene has CDR1 SGHTA and CDR2 FQGNSA. V dropped 1 base and J dropped 6; count of bases not matched to a gene: 6. Full variable domain (missing parts from reference TRBV7-2 and TRBJ1-6): GAGVSQSPSNKVTEKGKDVELRCDPISGHTALYWYRQSLGQGLEFLIYFQGNSAPDKSGLPSDRFSAERTGGSVSTLTIQRTQQEDSAVYLCASSLGGGPGNSPLHFGNGTRLTVT.

The J gene is TRBJ1-4, the V gene TRBV7-8; 7 nucleotides match TRBD1. After removal of 8 bases from V and 8 bases from J, the junction contained 8 bases not matched to a gene. Germline V gene sequence: CDR1 SGHVS, CDR2 FQNEAQ. The CDR3 sequence is 13 residues long. CDR3 region: CASLGGAKEKLFF. DNA of the CDR3: TGTGCCAGCCTAGGGGGCGCGAAGGAAAAACTGTTTTTT. Based on the CDR3 plus reference TRBV7-8 and TRBJ1-4, the full variable domain is GAGVSQSPRYKVAKRGQDVALRCDPISGHVSLFWYQQALGQGPEFLTYFQNEAQLDKSGLPSDRFFAERPEGSVSTLKIQRTQQEDSAVYLCASLGGAKEKLFFGSGTQLSVL.